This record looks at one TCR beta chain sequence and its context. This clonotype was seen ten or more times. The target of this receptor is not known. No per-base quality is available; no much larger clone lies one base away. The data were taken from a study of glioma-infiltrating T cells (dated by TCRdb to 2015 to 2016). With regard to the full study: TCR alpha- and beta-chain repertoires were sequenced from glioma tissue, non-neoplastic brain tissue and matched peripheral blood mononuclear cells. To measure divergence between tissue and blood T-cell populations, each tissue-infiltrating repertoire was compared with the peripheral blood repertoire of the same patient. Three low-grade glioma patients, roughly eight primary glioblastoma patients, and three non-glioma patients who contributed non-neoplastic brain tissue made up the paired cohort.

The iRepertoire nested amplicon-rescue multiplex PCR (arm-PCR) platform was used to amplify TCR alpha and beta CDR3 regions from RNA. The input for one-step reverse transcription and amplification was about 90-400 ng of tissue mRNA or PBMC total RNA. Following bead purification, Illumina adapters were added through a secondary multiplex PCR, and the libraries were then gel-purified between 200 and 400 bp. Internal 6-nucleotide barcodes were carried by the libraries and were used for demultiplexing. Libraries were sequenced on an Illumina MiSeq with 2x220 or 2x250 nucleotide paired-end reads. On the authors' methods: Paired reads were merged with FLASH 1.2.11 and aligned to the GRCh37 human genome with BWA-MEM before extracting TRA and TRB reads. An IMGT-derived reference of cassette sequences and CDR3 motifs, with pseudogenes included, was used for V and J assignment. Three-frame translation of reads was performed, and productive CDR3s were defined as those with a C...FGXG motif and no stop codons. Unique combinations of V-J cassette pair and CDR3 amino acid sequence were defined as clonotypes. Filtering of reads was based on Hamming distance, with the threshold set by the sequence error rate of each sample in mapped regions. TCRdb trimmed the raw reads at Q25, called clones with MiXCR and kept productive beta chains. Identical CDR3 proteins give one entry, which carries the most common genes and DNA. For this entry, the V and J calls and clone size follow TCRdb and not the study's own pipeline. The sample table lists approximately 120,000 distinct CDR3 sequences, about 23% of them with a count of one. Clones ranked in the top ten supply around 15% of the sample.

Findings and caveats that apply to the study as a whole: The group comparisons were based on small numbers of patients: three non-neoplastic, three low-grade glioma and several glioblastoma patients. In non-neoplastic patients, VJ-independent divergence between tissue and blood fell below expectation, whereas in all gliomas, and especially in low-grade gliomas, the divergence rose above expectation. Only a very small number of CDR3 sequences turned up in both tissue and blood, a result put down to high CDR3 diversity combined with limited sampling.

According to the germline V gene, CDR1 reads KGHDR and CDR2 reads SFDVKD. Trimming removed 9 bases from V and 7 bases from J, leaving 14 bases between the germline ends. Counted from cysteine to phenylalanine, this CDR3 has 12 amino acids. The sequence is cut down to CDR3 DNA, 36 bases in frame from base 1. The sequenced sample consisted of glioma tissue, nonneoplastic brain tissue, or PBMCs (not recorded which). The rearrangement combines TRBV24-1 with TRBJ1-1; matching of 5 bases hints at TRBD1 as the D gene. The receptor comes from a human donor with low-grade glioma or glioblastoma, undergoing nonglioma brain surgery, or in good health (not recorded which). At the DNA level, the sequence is TGTGCCACCTCAGGGTCATGGGGTGAAGCTTTCTTT. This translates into CATSGSWGEAFF.